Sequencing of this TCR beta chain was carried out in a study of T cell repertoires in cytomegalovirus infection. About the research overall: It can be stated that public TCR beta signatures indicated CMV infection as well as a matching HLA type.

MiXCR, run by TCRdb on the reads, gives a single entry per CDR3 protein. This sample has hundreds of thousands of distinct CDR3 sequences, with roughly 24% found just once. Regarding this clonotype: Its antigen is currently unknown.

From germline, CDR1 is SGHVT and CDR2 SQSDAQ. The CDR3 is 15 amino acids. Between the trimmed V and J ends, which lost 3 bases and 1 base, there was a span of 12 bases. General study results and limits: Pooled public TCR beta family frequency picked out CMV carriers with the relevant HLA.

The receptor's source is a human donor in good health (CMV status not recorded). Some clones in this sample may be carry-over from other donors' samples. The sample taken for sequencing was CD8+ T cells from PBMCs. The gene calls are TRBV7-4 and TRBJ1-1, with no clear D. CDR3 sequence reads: CASSFSQRQNTEAFF. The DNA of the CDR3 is TGTGCCAGCAGCTTCTCCCAACGACAGAACACTGAAGCTTTCTTT.